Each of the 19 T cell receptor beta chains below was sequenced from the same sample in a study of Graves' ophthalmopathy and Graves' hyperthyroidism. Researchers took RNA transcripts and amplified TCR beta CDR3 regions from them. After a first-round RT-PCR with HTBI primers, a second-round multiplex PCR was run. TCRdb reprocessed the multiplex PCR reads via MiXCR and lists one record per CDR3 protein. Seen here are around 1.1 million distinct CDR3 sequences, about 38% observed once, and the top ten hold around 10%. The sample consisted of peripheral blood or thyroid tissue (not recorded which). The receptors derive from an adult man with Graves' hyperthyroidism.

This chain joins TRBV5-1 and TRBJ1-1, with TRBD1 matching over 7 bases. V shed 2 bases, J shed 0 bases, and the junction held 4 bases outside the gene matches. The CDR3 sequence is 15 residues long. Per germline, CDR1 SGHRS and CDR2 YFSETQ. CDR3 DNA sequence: TGCGCCAGCAGCTTAGAGGGGGCCCTGAACACTGAAGCTTTCTTT. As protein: CASSLEGALNTEAFF. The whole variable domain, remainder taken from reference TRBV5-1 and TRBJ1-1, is KAGVTQTPRYLIKTRGQQVTLSCSPISGHRSVSWYQQTPGQGLQFLFEYFSETQRNKGNFPGRFSGRQFSNSRSEMNVSTLELGDSALYLCASSLEGALNTEAFFGQGTRLTVV.

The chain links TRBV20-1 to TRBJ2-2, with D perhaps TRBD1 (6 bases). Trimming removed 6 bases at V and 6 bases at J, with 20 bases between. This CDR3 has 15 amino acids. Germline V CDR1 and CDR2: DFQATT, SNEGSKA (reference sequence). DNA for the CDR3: TGCAGTGCCACGGAACAGGGTGGTGTCGCCGGGGAGCTGTTTTTT. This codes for CSATEQGGVAGELFF.

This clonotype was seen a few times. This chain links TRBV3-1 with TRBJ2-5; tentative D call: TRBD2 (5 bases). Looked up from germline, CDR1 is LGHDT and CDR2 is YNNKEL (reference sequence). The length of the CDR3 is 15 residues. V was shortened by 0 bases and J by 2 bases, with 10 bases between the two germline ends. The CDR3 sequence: CASSQDLRLQETQYF. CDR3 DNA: TGTGCCAGCAGCCAAGATCTCCGACTACAAGAGACCCAGTACTTC.

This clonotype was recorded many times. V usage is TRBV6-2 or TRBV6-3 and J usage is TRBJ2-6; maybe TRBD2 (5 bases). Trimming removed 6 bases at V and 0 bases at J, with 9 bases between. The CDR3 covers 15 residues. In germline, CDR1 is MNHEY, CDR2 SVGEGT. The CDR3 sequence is CASSRTSSGANVLTF. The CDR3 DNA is TGTGCCAGCAGCCGTACTAGCTCTGGGGCCAACGTCCTGACTTTC.

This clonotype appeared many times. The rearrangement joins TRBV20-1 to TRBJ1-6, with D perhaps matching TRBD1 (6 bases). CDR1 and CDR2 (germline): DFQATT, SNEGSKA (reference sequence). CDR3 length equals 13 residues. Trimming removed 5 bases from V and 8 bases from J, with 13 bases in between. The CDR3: CSAEAGVYSPLHF. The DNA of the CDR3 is TGCAGTGCTGAGGCAGGGGTGTATTCACCCCTCCACTTT.

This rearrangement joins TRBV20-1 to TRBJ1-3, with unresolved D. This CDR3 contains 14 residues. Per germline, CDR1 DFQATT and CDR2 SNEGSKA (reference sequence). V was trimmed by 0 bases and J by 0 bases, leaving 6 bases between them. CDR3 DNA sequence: TGCAGTGCTAGAGACAGCTACTCTGGAAACACCATATATTTT. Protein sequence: CSARDSYSGNTIYF.

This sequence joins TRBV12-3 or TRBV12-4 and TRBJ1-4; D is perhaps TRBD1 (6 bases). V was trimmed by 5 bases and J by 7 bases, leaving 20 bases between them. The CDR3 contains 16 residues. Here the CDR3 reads CASSLPTGSDTEKLFF. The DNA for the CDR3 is TGTGCCAGCAGTCTACCTACAGGGTCCGACACTGAAAAACTGTTTTTT.

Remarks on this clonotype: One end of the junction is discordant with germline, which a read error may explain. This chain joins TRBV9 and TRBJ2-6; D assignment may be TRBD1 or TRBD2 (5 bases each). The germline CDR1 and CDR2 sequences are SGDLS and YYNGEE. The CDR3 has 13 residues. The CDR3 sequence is CASSVDGANVLTF. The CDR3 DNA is TGTGCCAGCAGCGTAGACGGGGCCAACGTCCTGACTTTT.

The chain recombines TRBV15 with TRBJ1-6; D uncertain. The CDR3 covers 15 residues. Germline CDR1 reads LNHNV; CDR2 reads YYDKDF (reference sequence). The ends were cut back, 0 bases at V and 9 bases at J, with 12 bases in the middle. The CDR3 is CATSRDEGSGSPLHF. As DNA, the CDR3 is TGTGCCACCAGCAGAGATGAGGGCAGCGGTTCACCCCTCCACTTT. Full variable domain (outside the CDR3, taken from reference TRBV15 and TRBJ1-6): DAMVIQNPRYQVTQFGKPVTLSCSQTLNHNVMYWYQQKSSQAPKLLFHYYDKDFNNEADTPDNFQSRRPNTSFCFLDIRSPGLGDTAMYLCATSRDEGSGSPLHFGNGTRLTVT.

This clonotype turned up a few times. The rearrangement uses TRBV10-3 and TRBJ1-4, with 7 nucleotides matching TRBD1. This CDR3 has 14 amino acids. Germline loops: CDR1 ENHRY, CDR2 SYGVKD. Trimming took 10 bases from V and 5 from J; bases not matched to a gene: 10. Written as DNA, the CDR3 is TGTGCCAGCAGGGAGAGCAGGGGGAATGAAAAACTGTTTTTT. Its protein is CASRESRGNEKLFF.

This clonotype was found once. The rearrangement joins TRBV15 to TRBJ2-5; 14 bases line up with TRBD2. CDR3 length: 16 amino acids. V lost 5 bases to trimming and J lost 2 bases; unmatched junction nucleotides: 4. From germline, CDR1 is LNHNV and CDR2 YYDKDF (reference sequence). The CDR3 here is CATSGRLAGGQETQYF. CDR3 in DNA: TGTGCCACCAGCGGTAGACTAGCGGGGGGGCAAGAGACCCAGTACTTC.

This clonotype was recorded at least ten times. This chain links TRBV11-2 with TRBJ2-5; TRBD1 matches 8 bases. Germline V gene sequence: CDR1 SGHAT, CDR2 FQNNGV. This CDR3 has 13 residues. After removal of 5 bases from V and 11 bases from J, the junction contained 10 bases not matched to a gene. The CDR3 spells CASSQDRGMWQYF. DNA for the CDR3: TGTGCCAGCAGCCAAGACAGGGGAATGTGGCAGTACTTC.

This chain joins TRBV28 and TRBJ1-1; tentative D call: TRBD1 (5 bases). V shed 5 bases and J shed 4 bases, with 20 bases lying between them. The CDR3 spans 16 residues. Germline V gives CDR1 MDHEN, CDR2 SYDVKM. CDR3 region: CASSPDTRPGGTEAFF. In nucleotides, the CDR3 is TGTGCCAGCAGTCCGGACACCCGGCCCGGGGGCACTGAAGCTTTCTTT.

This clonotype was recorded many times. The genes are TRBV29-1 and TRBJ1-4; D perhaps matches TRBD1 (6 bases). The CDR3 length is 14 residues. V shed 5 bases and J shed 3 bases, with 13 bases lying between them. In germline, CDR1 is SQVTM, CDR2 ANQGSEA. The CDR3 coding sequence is TGCAGCGTTTGGGCGGGGGCGGCTAATGAAAAACTGTTTTTT. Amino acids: CSVWAGAANEKLFF. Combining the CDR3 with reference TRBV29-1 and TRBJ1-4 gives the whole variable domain SAVISQKPSRDICQRGTSLTIQCQVDSQVTMMFWYRQQPGQSLTLIATANQGSEATYESGFVIDKFPISRPNLTFSTLTVSNMSPEDSSIYLCSVWAGAANEKLFFGSGTQLSVL.

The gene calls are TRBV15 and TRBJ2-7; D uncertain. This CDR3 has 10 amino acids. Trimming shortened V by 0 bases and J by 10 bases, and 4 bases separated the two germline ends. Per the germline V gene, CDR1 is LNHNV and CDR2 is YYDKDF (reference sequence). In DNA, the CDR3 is TGTGCCACCAGCAGAGATCGACAGTACTTC. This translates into CATSRDRQYF.

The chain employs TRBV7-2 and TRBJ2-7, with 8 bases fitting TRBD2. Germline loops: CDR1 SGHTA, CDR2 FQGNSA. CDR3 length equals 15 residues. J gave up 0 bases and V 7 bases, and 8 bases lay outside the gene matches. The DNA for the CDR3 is TGTGCCAGCACCAACCCGGGGGGGGCCTCCTACGAGCAGTACTTC. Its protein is CASTNPGGASYEQYF.

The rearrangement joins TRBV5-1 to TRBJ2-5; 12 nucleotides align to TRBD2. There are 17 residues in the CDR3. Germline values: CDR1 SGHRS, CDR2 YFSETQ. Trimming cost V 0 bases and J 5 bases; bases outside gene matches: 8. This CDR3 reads CASSLASRLAGVETQYF. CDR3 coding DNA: TGCGCCAGCAGCTTGGCCTCCAGACTAGCGGGGGTGGAGACCCAGTACTTC.

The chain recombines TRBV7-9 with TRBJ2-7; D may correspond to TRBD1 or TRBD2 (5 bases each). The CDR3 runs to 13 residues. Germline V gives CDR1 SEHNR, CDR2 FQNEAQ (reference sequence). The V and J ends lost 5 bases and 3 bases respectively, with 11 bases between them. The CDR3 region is CASSRGDHYEQYF. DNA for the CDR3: TGTGCCAGCAGCCGAGGGGACCACTACGAGCAGTACTTC.

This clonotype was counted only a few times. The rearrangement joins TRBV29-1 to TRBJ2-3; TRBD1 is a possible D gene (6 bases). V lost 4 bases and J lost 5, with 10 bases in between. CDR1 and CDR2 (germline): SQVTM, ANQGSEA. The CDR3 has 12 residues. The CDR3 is CSVGTGKDTQYF. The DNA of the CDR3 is TGCAGCGTTGGAACAGGGAAAGATACGCAGTATTTT.